This T cell receptor (beta chain) is drawn from a study of human T cells and chemical hapten exposure. In germline, CDR1 is ENHRY, CDR2 SYGVKD. Unmatched junction bases numbered 10, after V lost 6 bases and J lost 5 bases. The CDR3 runs to 16 residues. TCRdb reanalysed the RACE reads using MiXCR and keeps one entry per CDR3 protein. The sample includes some 70,000 distinct CDR3 sequences, approximately 11% of them seen just once. There are many counts of this clonotype. Sample time point: pre-sensitization, week 0. The sample's treatment: therapeutic diphenylcyclopropenone sensitization with weekly scalp DPC.

Specimen: whole blood, collected in connection with sensitization to the hapten diphenylcyclopropenone (DPC). The chain carries TRBV10-3 and TRBJ2-6; TRBD1 aligns across 7 bases. The clonotype originates from a woman aged 50 to 65 with alopecia areata. Some clones in this sample may be carry-over from other donors' samples. The CDR3 DNA reads as TGTGCCATCAGGGGACAGACAAGGACCTGGGCCAACGTCCTGACTTTC. Translating it yields CAIRGQTRTWANVLTF.